There are a few counts of the clone carrying this TCR beta chain. From the RACE reads, TCRdb called clonotypes with MiXCR, one entry per CDR3 protein. Of approximately 74,000 distinct CDR3 sequences in the sample, around a third are singletons; the top ten hold more than 7%. Indicated time point: patch test 1, 2 weeks after DPC sensitization. Treatment: therapeutic diphenylcyclopropenone sensitization with weekly scalp DPC. The CDR3 extends over 14 amino acids. Germline lookup yields CDR1 MNHEY and CDR2 SVGAGI. Trimming shortened V by 6 bases and J by 6 bases, and 18 bases separated the two germline ends. The sample belongs to a study of human T cells and chemical hapten exposure. Study in general: Sensitizing treatment utilized 2% DPC over a roughly 2 cm by roughly 2 cm portion of upper inner arm skin. From small differences in pooled library volume came most of the variation in per-sample TCR yields.

The input for sequencing was whole blood, taken in connection with sensitization to the hapten diphenylcyclopropenone (DPC). The receptor was derived from a man aged 35 to 55 with alopecia areata. Some clones in this sample may be carry-over from other donors' samples. The chain carries TRBV6-5 and TRBJ2-7; possibly TRBD2 for D (6 bases). CDR3 nucleotides: TGTGCCAGCAGCCAAGGACTACCTACTCCCGAGCAGTACTTC. Translated, it gives CASSQGLPTPEQYF.